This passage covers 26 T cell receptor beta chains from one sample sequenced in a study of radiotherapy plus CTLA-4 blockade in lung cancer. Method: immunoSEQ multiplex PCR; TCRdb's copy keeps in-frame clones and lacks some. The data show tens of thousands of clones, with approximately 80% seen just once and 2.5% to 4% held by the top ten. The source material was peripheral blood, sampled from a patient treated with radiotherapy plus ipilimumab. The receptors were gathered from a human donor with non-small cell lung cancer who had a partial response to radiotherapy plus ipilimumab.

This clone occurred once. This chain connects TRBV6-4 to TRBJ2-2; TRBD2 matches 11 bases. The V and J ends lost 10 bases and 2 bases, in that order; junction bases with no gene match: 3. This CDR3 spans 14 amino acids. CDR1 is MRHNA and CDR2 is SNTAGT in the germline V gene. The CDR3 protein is CATRLAGNTGELFF. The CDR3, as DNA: TGTGCCACCAGACTAGCGGGAAACACCGGGGAGCTGTTTTTT.

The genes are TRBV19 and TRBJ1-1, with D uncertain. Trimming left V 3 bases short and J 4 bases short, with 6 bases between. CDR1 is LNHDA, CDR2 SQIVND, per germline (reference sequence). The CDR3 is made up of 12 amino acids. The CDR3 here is CASSITSTEAFF. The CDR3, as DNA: TGTGCCAGTAGTATTACATCCACTGAAGCTTTCTTT.

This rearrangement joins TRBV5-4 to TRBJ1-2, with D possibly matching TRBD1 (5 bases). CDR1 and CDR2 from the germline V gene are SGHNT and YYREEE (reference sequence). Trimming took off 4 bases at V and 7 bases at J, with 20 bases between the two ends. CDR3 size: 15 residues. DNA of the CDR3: TGTGCCAGCAGCGTCAGGCGGGGACCTGGCGGTGGCTACACCTTC. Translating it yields CASSVRRGPGGGYTF.

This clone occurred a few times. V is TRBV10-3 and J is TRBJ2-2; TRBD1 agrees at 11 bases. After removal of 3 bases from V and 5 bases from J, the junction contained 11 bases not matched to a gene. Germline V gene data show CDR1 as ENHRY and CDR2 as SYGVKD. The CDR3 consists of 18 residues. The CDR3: CAISETPGTGGRTGELFF. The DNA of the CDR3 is TGTGCCATCAGTGAAACCCCCGGGACAGGGGGGCGAACCGGGGAGCTGTTTTTT.

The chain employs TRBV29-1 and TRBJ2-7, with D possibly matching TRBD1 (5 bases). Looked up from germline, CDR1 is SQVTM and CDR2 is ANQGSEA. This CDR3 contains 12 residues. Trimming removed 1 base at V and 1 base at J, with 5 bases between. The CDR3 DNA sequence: TGCAGCGTTGAAGGGACATCCTACGAGCAGTACTTC. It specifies CSVEGTSYEQYF.

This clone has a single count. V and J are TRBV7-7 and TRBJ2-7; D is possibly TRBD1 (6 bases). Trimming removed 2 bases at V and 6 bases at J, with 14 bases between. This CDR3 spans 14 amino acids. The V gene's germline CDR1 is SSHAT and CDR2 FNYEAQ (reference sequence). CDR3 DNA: TGTGCCAGCAGCTTAAAACAGGGTATAGGCGAGCAGTACTTC. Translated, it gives CASSLKQGIGEQYF.

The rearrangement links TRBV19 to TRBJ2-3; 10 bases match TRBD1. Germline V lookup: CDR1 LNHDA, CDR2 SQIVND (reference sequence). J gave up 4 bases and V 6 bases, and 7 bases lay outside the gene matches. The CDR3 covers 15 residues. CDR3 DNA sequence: TGTGCCAGTAGCATACCGGGACAGGGGTCAGATACGCAGTATTTT. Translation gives CASSIPGQGSDTQYF.

CDR3 sequence reads: CASSPSRLAGGIGELFF. CDR3 DNA: TGTGCCAGCAGCCCCTCCCGGCTAGCGGGGGGCATCGGGGAGCTGTTTTTT. V and J are TRBV7-3 and TRBJ2-2, with TRBD2 matching over 11 bases. CDR3 length: 17 residues. After removal of 5 bases from V and 7 bases from J, the junction contained 12 bases not matched to a gene. Germline V CDR1 and CDR2: SGHTA, FQGTGA.

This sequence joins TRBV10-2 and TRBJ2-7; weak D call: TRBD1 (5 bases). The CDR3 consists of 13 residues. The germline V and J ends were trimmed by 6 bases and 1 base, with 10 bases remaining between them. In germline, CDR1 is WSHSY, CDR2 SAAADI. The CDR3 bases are TGCGCCAGCAGGATAGGGGCATCCTACGAGCAGTACTTC. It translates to CASRIGASYEQYF.

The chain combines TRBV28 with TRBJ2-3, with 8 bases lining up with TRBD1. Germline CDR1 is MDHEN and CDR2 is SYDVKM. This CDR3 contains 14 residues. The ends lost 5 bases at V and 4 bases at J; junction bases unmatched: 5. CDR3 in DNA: TGTGCCAGCAGTCCACAGGGGGTCGCAGATACGCAGTATTTT. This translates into CASSPQGVADTQYF.

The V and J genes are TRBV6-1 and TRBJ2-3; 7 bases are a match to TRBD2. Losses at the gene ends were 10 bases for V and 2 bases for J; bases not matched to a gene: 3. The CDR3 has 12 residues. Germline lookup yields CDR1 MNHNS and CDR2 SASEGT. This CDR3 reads CATGGSTDTQYF. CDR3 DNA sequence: TGTGCCACGGGGGGATCCACAGATACGCAGTATTTT.

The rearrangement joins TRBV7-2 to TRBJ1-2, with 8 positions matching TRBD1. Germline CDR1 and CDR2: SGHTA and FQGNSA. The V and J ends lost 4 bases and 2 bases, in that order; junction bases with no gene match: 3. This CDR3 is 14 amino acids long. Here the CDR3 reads CASSSDRVNYGYTF. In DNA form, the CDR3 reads TGTGCCAGCAGCTCGGACAGGGTGAACTATGGCTACACCTTC.

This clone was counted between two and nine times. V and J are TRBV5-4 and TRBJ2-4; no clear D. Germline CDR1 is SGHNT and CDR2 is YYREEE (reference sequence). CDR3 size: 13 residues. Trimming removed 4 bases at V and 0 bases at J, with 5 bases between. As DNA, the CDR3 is TGTGCCAGCAGCCCTTCAGCCAAAAACATTCAGTACTTC. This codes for CASSPSAKNIQYF.

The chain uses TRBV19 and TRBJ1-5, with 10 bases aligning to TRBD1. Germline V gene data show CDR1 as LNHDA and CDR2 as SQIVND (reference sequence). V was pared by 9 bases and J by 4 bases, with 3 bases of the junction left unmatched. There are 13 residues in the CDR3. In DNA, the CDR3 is TGTGCCAGCGTGGGACAGGGGAATCAGCCCCAGCATTTT. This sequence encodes CASVGQGNQPQHF.

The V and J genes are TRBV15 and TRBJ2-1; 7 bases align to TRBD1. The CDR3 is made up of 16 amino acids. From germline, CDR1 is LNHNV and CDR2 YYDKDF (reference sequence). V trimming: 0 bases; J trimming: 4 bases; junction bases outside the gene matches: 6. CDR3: CATSRDVGTEYNEQFF. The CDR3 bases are TGTGCCACCAGCAGAGATGTGGGGACAGAATACAATGAGCAGTTCTTC.

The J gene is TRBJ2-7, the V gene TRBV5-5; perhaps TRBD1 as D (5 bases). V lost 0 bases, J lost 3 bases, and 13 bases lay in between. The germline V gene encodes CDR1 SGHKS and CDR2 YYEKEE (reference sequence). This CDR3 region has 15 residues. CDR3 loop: CASSLAAGLGYEQYF. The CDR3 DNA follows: TGTGCCAGCAGCTTGGCGGCAGGGTTGGGCTACGAGCAGTACTTC.

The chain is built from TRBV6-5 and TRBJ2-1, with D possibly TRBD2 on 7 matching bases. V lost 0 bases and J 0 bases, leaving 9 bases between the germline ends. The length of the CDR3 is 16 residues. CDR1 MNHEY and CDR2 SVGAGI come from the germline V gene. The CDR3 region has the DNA TGTGCCAGCAGTTACTCGAGGGGGGGCTCCTACAATGAGCAGTTCTTC. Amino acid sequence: CASSYSRGGSYNEQFF.

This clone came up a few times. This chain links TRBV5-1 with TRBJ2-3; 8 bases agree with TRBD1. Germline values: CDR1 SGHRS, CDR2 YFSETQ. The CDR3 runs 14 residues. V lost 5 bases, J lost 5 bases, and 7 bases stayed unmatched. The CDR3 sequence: CASRRTGRIDTQYF. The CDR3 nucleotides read TGCGCCAGCAGGCGGACAGGGAGGATAGATACGCAGTATTTT.

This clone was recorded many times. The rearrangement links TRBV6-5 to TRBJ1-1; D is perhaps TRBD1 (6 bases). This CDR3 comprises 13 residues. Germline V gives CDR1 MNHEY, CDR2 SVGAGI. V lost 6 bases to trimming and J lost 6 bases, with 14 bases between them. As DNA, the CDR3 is TGTGCCAGCAGACCGAGGGGGGGACCTGAAGCTTTCTTT. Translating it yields CASRPRGGPEAFF.

CDR3 DNA sequence: TGCGCCAGCAGCCAAGCGGGGACTAGCGGGACCTACGAGCAGTACTTC. Translating gives CASSQAGTSGTYEQYF. The V call is TRBV4-1, the J call TRBJ2-7; 13 bases align to TRBD2. V lost 1 base and J lost 2; bases outside the gene matches: 2. The CDR3 is made up of 16 amino acids. The germline V gene has CDR1 MGHRA and CDR2 YSYEKL.

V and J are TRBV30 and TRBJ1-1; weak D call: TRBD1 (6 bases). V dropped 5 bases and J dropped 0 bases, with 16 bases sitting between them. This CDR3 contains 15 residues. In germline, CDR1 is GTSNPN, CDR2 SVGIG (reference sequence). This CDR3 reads CAWRFGGHMNTEAFF. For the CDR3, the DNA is TGTGCCTGGCGCTTTGGGGGACACATGAACACTGAAGCTTTCTTT.

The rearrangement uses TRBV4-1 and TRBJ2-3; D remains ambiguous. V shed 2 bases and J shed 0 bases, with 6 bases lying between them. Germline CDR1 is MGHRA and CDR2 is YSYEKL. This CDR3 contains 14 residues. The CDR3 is CASSQPQSTDTQYF. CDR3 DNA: TGCGCCAGCAGCCAACCTCAGAGCACAGATACGCAGTATTTT.

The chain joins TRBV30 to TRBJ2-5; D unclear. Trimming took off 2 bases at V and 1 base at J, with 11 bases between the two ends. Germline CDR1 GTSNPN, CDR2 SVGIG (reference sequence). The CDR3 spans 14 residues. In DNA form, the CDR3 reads TGTGCCTGGAGTCCCCTGGGCGTCCAAGAGACCCAGTACTTC. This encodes CAWSPLGVQETQYF.

CDR3: CSVEHRQNYGYTF. Written as DNA, the CDR3 is TGCAGCGTTGAACATAGACAGAACTATGGCTACACCTTC. The chain uses TRBV29-1 and TRBJ1-2; perhaps TRBD1 as D (5 bases). Per the germline V gene, CDR1 is SQVTM and CDR2 is ANQGSEA. The V gene lost 2 bases and the J gene lost 2 bases, with 9 bases spanning the gap. The CDR3 extends over 13 amino acids.

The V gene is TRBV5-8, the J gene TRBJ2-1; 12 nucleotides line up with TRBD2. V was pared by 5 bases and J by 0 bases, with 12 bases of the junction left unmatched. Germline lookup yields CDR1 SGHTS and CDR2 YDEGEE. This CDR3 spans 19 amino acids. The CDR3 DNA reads TGTGCCAGCAGGTCGACGGGGCTAGCGGGGGGGAGCTCCTACAATGAGCAGTTCTTC. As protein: CASRSTGLAGGSSYNEQFF.

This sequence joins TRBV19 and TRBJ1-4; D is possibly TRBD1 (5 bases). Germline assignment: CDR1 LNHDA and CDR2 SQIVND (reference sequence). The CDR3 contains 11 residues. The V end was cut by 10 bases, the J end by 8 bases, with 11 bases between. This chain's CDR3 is CATRAGEKLFF. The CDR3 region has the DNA TGTGCCACCAGGGCCGGAGAAAAACTGTTTTTT.